This T cell receptor beta chain was captured in a study of OX40 agonist ivuxolimab in advanced cancers. Turning to the study itself: The patients got ivuxolimab, which is an agonistic anti-OX40 (CD134) antibody. Partial responses were achieved by three patients: one hepatocellular carcinoma, two cutaneous melanoma.

Looked up from germline, CDR1 is SGDLS and CDR2 is YYNGEE. V gave up 0 bases and J gave up 0 bases, with 7 bases separating them. The CDR3 has 15 residues. Points on this clone: The antigen is not known.

The assay was immunoSEQ multiplex PCR, and TCRdb's table has in-frame clones only and misses some. The profile covers roughly 63,000 clones, with roughly 89% appearing a single time and around 12% taken by the ten largest. Overall study results and limits: Researchers report that CD8+ T cells had, on average, more expanded clones than CD4+. Among the lowest levels of clonal expansion were found in partial responders at 0.1-3.0 mg/kg.

The receptor's source is an adult with an advanced solid tumor such as melanoma, head and neck, liver or kidney cancer. The chain is built from TRBV9 and TRBJ2-1; D perhaps matches TRBD2 (5 bases). Here the sequenced sample was CD4+ or CD8+ T cells sorted from blood, taken in a trial of the OX40 agonist ivuxolimab. As DNA, the CDR3 is TGTGCCAGCAGCGTAGTTGGAGGCTCCTACAATGAGCAGTTCTTC. Translating it yields CASSVVGGSYNEQFF.